This record concerns one T cell receptor beta chain sequence. The data belong to a study of CD8 T cells in Susac syndrome. It was with random hexamers that roughly 0.45 to 1 ug RNA was reverse transcribed. Amplification of TCR beta CDR3 used immunoSEQ multiplex PCR across 54 Vbeta and 13 Jbeta. TCRdb reprocessed the immunoSEQ multiplex PCR reads via MiXCR and lists one record per CDR3 protein. The table lists 75,000 to 100,000 distinct CDR3 sequences, approximately 95% of them singletons. The sequenced material came from CD8+ T cells from PBMCs. The receptor was derived from a human donor with Susac syndrome.

The CDR3 spells CASSVDGAENTEAFF. The CDR3 DNA sequence: TGTGCCAGCAGCGTAGACGGGGCGGAGAACACTGAAGCTTTCTTT. This rearrangement joins TRBV9 to TRBJ1-1; possibly TRBD1 for D (5 bases). There are 15 residues in the CDR3. Germline V lookup: CDR1 SGDLS, CDR2 YYNGEE. The germline V and J ends were trimmed by 0 bases and 1 base, with 10 bases remaining between them.